Shown below are 7 T cell receptor beta chains from a single sample sequenced in a study of fetal regulatory T cell absence and autoimmunity. TCRdb's table, derived via immunoSEQ multiplex PCR, lists solely in-frame clones and lacks some. The data show about 43,000 clones, roughly 83% seen once. Sequenced sample: cord blood. All receptors come from a newborn boy with IPEX syndrome.

The sample holds one count of this clone. The chain recombines TRBV30 with TRBJ2-5, with 8 bases lining up with TRBD2. The CDR3 extends over 15 amino acids. CDR1 and CDR2 (germline): GTSNPN, SVGIG (reference sequence). Trimming removed 1 base from V and 3 bases from J; junction bases left unmatched: 7. The CDR3 spells CAWSEGLEGEETQYF. CDR3 DNA sequence: TGTGCCTGGAGTGAGGGACTAGAAGGTGAAGAGACCCAGTACTTC.

This chain links TRBV7-8 with TRBJ2-6; D is ambiguous. Germline V lookup: CDR1 SGHVS, CDR2 FQNEAQ. The CDR3 is 19 residues long. V lost 5 bases and J 0 bases, leaving 20 bases between the germline ends. DNA for the CDR3: TGTGCCAGCAGCACACGACCTGGAGCCCCGAGCTCTGGGGCCAACGTCCTGACTTTC. Encoded protein: CASSTRPGAPSSGANVLTF.

A few counts support this clone. The chain is built from TRBV6-5 and TRBJ2-7; weak D call: TRBD2 (5 bases). CDR1 and CDR2 (germline): MNHEY, SVGAGI. This CDR3 has 13 amino acids. With 0 bases removed from V and 5 bases from J, the gap between germline ends came to 8 bases. Here the CDR3 reads CASSYSRVDEQYF. The CDR3 coding sequence is TGTGCCAGCAGTTACTCGAGGGTGGACGAGCAGTACTTC.

The chain joins TRBV27 to TRBJ2-1; 12 nucleotides align to TRBD2. V lost 4 bases, J lost 6 bases, and 4 bases stayed unmatched. Per the germline V gene, CDR1 is MNHEY and CDR2 is SMNVEV (reference sequence). The CDR3 covers 15 residues. CDR3 in amino acids: CASSSGLAGTNEQFF. DNA for the CDR3: TGTGCCAGCAGTTCCGGACTAGCGGGAACCAATGAGCAGTTCTTC.

The V gene is TRBV5-6, the J gene TRBJ2-5, with TRBD1 identical over 7 bases. The CDR3 runs to 14 residues. Germline values: CDR1 SGHDT, CDR2 YYEEEE. The ends lost 3 bases at V and 5 bases at J; junction bases unmatched: 7. The CDR3 DNA follows: TGTGCCAGCAGCTCACCACAGGGGACGGAGACCCAGTACTTC. Its translation is CASSSPQGTETQYF.

The J gene is TRBJ2-1, the V gene TRBV12-5; 7 bases fit TRBD1. Germline-derived CDR1 and CDR2 are LGHNT and FRNRAP. The CDR3 runs to 17 residues. V trimming: 0 bases; J trimming: 6 bases; junction bases outside the gene matches: 11. The DNA of the CDR3 is TGTGCTAGTGGTTTGGTCCCTCCCGAAAGGGGGCGCAATGAGCAGTTCTTC. Amino acids: CASGLVPPERGRNEQFF.

This chain links TRBV6-5 with TRBJ1-1; D is unresolved. V shed 6 bases and J shed 0 bases, with 11 bases lying between them. The CDR3 sequence is 14 residues long. The germline CDR1 and CDR2 sequences are MNHEY and SVGAGI. CDR3: CASRSPLLNTEAFF. In nucleotides, the CDR3 is TGTGCCAGCAGGAGTCCGCTTCTGAACACTGAAGCTTTCTTT.